This TCR beta chain was found in a study of shared clonotypes between healthy human individuals. Looking at the study overall: Plates per donor: three CD4 naive, three CD4 memory, two CD8 naive, one CD8 memory.

The method was immunoSEQ multiplex PCR; TCRdb's version includes in-frame clones alone and lacks a portion of them. The profile shows roughly 1 million clones, approximately 80% of them singletons. The TCR sequence derives from a man aged 18 to 30 in good health. Some clones in this sample may be carry-over from other donors' samples. Material: memory CD4+ T cells from PBMCs. Subset meaning: CD45RA-negative fraction.

CDR3 in amino acids: CASSLSFTGFYGYTF. In DNA form, the CDR3 reads TGCGCCAGCAGCCTTTCTTTTACAGGCTTCTATGGCTACACCTTC. The chain uses TRBV4-1 and TRBJ1-2, with D perhaps matching TRBD1 (5 bases). Per the germline V gene, CDR1 is MGHRA and CDR2 is YSYEKL. The CDR3 extends over 15 amino acids. V was pared by 4 bases and J by 4 bases, with 16 bases between.